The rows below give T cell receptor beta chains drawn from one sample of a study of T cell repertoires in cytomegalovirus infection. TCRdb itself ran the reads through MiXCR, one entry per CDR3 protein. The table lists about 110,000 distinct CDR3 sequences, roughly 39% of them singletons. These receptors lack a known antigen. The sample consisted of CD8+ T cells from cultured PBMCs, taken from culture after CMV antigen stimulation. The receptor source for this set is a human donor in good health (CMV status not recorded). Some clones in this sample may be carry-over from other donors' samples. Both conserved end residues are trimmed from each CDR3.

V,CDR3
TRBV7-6,ASSLSGGLYNEQF
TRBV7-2,ASSNLTGQETQY
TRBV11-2,ASSTGDSQKETQY
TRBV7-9,ASSLIGGAGYGYT
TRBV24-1,ATRNQPQH
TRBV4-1,ASSQSPENTEAF
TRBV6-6,ASTFKGPTEAF
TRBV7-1,ASSRGRGASSYEQY
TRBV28,ASSLGGQGAYEQY
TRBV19,ASSSVGTVYQETQY
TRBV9,ASSPGGSNAYEQY
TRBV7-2,ASVRGMGSYEQY
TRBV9,ASSAVHYQETQY
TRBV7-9,ASSPRGGNTIY
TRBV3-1,ASSQEGRDSPLH
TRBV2,ASRKGSRTDTQY
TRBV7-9,ASSPAPQVEQF
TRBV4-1,ASSQRLAGGVLSEQF
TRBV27,ASSPTSWAGETQY
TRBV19,ASSIGFSPLH
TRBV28,ASSTGGALSTNEKLF
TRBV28,ASSPGRRGTGELF
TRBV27,ASSHSVTGNTIY
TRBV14,ASSQEGSRNTEAF
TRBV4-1,ASSQDWGYTGELF
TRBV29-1,SVEQGETQY
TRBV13,ASSLGLGGPDYGYT
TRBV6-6,ASVSGNSHNSPLH
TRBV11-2,ASSPTRGQGYGYT
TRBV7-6,ASSPGLAGRVYNEQF
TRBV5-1,ASSSAGGHEQF
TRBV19,ASSIGGGSNEQF
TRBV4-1,ASSQKERGGTDTQY
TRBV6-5,ASTALAGDTDTQY
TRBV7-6,ASSFLPPTNEQF
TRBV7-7,ASSLIVGVDTQY
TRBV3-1,AGSQTNSPLH
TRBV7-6,ASSPTGAYEQY
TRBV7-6,ASSPKLMNTEAF
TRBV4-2,ASSQQNRGPYEQY